The T cell receptor beta chain under discussion was sequenced for a study of beta chain features in type 1 diabetes. The CDR3 spans 13 residues. V lost 4 bases, J lost 2 bases, and 8 bases lay in between. Germline V gene lookup returns CDR1 SGHTA and CDR2 FQGNSA. A word on this clone: This sample includes further DNA sequences coding for the same CDR3.

Reverse transcribing all isolated RNA meant expressed TCRB transcripts were sequenced. Assay: immunoSEQ multiplex PCR; the TCRdb copy retains only in-frame clones and omits some. The sample contains about 130,000 clones, nearly 9.5% of which appear only once. The sequence came from a man between 18 and 35 years old in good health. Sequenced material: central memory CD4+ T cells from blood. The rearrangement uses TRBV7-2 and TRBJ2-5; a possible D gene is TRBD1 (6 bases). In DNA, the CDR3 is TGTGCCAGCAGCTCCGACAGGCAAGAGACCCAGTACTTC. Amino acids: CASSSDRQETQYF. Complete variable domain (other parts from reference TRBV7-2 and TRBJ2-5): GAGVSQSPSNKVTEKGKDVELRCDPISGHTALYWYRQSLGQGLEFLIYFQGNSAPDKSGLPSDRFSAERTGGSVSTLTIQRTQQEDSAVYLCASSSDRQETQYFGPGTRLLVL.